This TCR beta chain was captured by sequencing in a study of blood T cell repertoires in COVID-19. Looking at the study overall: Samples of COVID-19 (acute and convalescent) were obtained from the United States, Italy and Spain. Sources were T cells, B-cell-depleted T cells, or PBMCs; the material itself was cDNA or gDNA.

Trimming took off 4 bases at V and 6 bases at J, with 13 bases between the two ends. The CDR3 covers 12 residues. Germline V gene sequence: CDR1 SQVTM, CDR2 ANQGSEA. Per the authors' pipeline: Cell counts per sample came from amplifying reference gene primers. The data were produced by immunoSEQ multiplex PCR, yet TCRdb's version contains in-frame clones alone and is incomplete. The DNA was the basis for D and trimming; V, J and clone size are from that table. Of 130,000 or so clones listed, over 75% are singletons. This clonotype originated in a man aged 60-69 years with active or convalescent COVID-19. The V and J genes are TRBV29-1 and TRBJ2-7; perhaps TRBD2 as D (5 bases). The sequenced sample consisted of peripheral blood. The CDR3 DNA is TGCAGCGTTGGGGTCGGCGAGGGCGAGCAGTACTTC. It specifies CSVGVGEGEQYF.